The 8 T cell receptor beta chains given below trace back to one sample, sequenced in a study of OX40 agonist ivuxolimab in advanced cancers. Using immunoSEQ multiplex PCR, the repertoire was profiled, and TCRdb retains in-frame clones only, with some absent. The sample holds about 80,000 clones, just under 85% seen once. The sequences come from CD4+ or CD8+ T cells sorted from blood, collected in a trial of the OX40 agonist ivuxolimab. These receptors all stem from an adult with an advanced solid tumor such as melanoma, head and neck, liver or kidney cancer.

This chain links TRBV30 with TRBJ1-2; no clear D. Germline CDR1 reads GTSNPN; CDR2 reads SVGIG (reference sequence). Trimming took 4 bases from V and 7 from J, leaving 16 bases between them. The CDR3 contains 13 residues. CDR3 region: CAWKVGGNLGYTF. The CDR3 coding sequence is TGTGCCTGGAAGGTAGGCGGGAACCTTGGCTACACCTTC.

V usage is TRBV5-1 and J usage is TRBJ2-3; D is uncertain. The CDR3 runs 16 residues. The V end was cut by 5 bases, the J end by 0 bases, with 16 bases between. Germline V gives CDR1 SGHRS, CDR2 YFSETQ. CDR3 sequence: CASSLQGDSSTDTQYF. In DNA, the CDR3 is TGCGCCAGCAGTTTACAAGGCGACTCAAGCACAGATACGCAGTATTTT.

This clone was counted only a few times. The V call is TRBV2, the J call TRBJ1-2; D may be TRBD1 (6 bases). Germline V gives CDR1 SNHLY, CDR2 FYNNEI. V lost 4 bases and J lost 0, with 36 bases in between. This CDR3 comprises 23 residues. CDR3 sequence: CASSGINEITIQGISTPNYGYTF. CDR3 sequence (DNA): TGTGCCAGCAGTGGGATTAATGAGATCACTATTCAGGGGATATCGACCCCTAACTATGGCTACACCTTC.

The chain is built from TRBV6-1 and TRBJ1-2; maybe TRBD1 (6 bases). CDR1 and CDR2 from the germline V gene are MNHNS and SASEGT. V shed 1 base and J shed 4 bases, with 10 bases lying between them. CDR3 length: 14 residues. The CDR3 DNA reads as TGTGCCAGCAGTGAAGGGCCAGGGGTCTATGGCTACACCTTC. Protein product: CASSEGPGVYGYTF.

The chain recombines TRBV11-1 with TRBJ1-1; a weak D match, TRBD1 (5 bases). The CDR3 is made up of 14 amino acids. V lost 5 bases and J lost 6, with 16 bases in between. In germline, CDR1 is SGHAT, CDR2 FQDESV (reference sequence). CDR3 residues: CASSPTVGQAEAFF. The CDR3 nucleotides are TGTGCCAGCAGCCCAACGGTGGGGCAAGCTGAAGCTTTCTTT. The complete variable domain, with remaining parts taken from reference TRBV11-1 and TRBJ1-1, reads EAEVAQSPRYKITEKSQAVAFWCDPISGHATLYWYRQILGQGPELLVQFQDESVVDDSQLPKDRFSAERLKGVDSTLKIQPAELGDSAMYLCASSPTVGQAEAFFGQGTRLTVV.

V is TRBV12-5 and J is TRBJ1-5; 7 positions agree with TRBD1. The CDR3 consists of 15 residues. Losses at the gene ends were 1 base for V and 5 bases for J; bases not matched to a gene: 5. Germline V gene lookup returns CDR1 LGHNT and CDR2 FRNRAP. The CDR3: CASGLGQGGYQPQHF. DNA of the CDR3: TGTGCTAGTGGTTTGGGACAGGGAGGTTATCAGCCCCAGCATTTT.

The chain links TRBV30 to TRBJ1-5; a possible D gene is TRBD1 (5 bases). The V gene's germline CDR1 is GTSNPN and CDR2 SVGIG (reference sequence). The V end was cut by 2 bases, the J end by 4 bases, with 9 bases between. The CDR3 runs to 13 residues. CDR3 DNA sequence: TGTGCCTGGAGTTTACCAGGGAATCAGCCCCAGCATTTT. Translated: CAWSLPGNQPQHF.

The genes are TRBV18 and TRBJ1-1; D is ambiguous. In germline, CDR1 is KGHSH, CDR2 LQKENI. The CDR3 runs to 16 residues. Trimming shortened V by 1 base and J by 4 bases, and 16 bases separated the two germline ends. The CDR3 is CASSPRPDFKITEAFF. Here the CDR3 DNA reads TGTGCCAGCTCACCACGTCCAGACTTCAAGATCACTGAAGCTTTCTTT.